This T cell receptor (beta chain) was sequenced for a study of cytomegalovirus exposure and HLA in healthy donors. Study observations and caveats: High sensitivity and specificity were reportedly achieved when the classifier diagnosed cytomegalovirus status.

As regards this clone: Its target is unknown.

Primers included in the PCR were 60 Vbeta and 13 Jbeta primers. The repertoire was sequenced with immunoSEQ multiplex PCR; TCRdb's copy has only in-frame clones and lacks some. With 150,000 to 200,000 clones in the sample, the ten largest clones hold about 2%. Germline assignment: CDR1 MNHEY and CDR2 SMNVEV (reference sequence). V was pared by 4 bases and J by 5 bases, with 2 bases of the junction left unmatched. This CDR3 region has 14 residues. Despite likely unrecorded immune exposures, the donors were nominally healthy at the time of sampling. The TCR comes from a man aged 25-45 years in good health and CMV-seronegative. Sequenced sample: PBMCs. The J gene is TRBJ1-2, the V gene TRBV27; 12 bases are shared with TRBD1. For the CDR3, the DNA is TGTGCCAGCAGTTGGGACAGGGGGCGATATGGCTACACCTTC. As protein: CASSWDRGRYGYTF.